This T cell receptor (beta chain) was captured by sequencing in a study of shared clonotypes between healthy human individuals (TCRdb year 2020). About the full investigation: A few men and two women, aged 18 to 49 years, made up the cohort. For each donor, three plates each were used for CD4 naive and CD4 memory, two plates were used for CD8 naive, and one plate was used for CD8 memory. The study deeply sequenced blood TCR repertoires of five healthy adults to estimate repertoire size and the extent of clonotype sharing between individuals. Libraries were prepared and TCR repertoires were sequenced by different laboratories using diverse techniques, in order to increase sequencing depth and limit assay-specific biases. Each donor's leukapheresis produced roughly between roughly 0.9 and 9 billion PBMCs.

The paper as a whole reports these results and caveats: Because the study included only a small number of donors, the genetic and exposure-history diversity represented was limited. Sampling was restricted to blood, and TCR repertoires in tissues likely differ from the TCR repertoires found in blood. Clonotypes shared by all four sorted-subset donors showed higher generation probabilities than non-shared clonotypes. When a few donors were compared, the shared fraction of clonotypes was about 5% for naive CD4, 3.5% to 4% for naive CD8, more than 2% for memory CD4, and 0.3% to 0.5% for memory CD8. Even with the large sequencing depth, rarefaction of the sorted-subset datasets indicated that sequencing was incomplete. Naive subsets generally had larger estimated clonotype richness than memory subsets. Pairwise subsampling led to the expectation that sequencing depth would affect the degree of clonotype sharing among donors.

The donors were healthy, HIV-negative adults who had no recently reported acute infections or vaccinations. All donors were Caucasian adults living in Nashville, Tennessee, USA. Magnetic negative selection was used to enrich CD4+ T cells, after which naive cells were positively selected on CD45RA and the negative fraction became the memory subset. Blood was obtained by leukapheresis, after which PBMCs were separated by Ficoll-Histopaque density gradient centrifugation and cryopreserved in liquid nitrogen vapor phase. Analytical flow cytometry was used to check the purity and quantity of each magnetically sorted T cell population. From each sorted fraction, genomic DNA was isolated and quantified by UV absorbance on a Nanodrop 2000c. The V end loses 5 bases and the J end loses 5 bases, and a stretch of 17 bases separates them. CDR1 and CDR2 are drawn from the germline V gene: MNHEY, SVGAGI. Spanning cysteine to phenylalanine, the CDR3 consists of 15 amino acids. Just CDR3 DNA is preserved here, 45 bases in frame from base 1.

TCR CDR3 regions were amplified from genomic DNA by multiplex PCR using the deep immunoSEQ assay. Genomic DNA extracted from each cell subset was distributed evenly over all wells of several immunoSEQ 96-well plates, and each plate served as one replicate. Each replicate PCR for sorted subsets received 150 to 250 ng genomic DNA, equal to 30,000 or so T cell genomes. Purified libraries were measured with a Qubit 3.0 fluorometer, size-checked on a Bioanalyzer 2100, and measured again with the KAPA Library Quantification kit. Every immunoSEQ 96-well plate was sequenced on a dedicated single-read 150-cycle Illumina NextSeq 550 flow cell. Per the source publication's procedure: Because only junctional sequences without quality scores were contained in the immunoSEQ output, filtering matching that applied to full-length reads could not be performed. To assign V/J genes and CDR3, sequences were annotated against IMGT germline references using PyIR, a Python wrapper for IgBLAST v1.9. Reads with weak V/J assignments (E-value above 1e-6), missing CDR3, stop codons, out-of-frame junctions, or ambiguous translated residues were removed. V3J clonotypes were defined as sequences sharing an identical inferred V gene, J gene, and CDR3 amino acid sequence. Percentage overlap between repertoires was computed as shared unique clonotypes divided by the size of the smaller repertoire. Three approaches were used to assess repertoire richness: RTK rarefaction, the Chao1 estimator, and Recon v2.1 estimates of unobserved clonotypes. Generation probabilities were computed with OLGA for all TCRbeta clonotypes obtained by the gDNA method from a few donors. In its TCRdb copy, this immuneACCESS table keeps in-frame sequences only and misses some clones. Where compared with another copy, unresolved V genes explain less than half of these, and the others have no known cause. That table is the source of V, J and clone size, and D and trimming were worked out from the DNA. The sample yields roughly 1,500,000 clones; 98% were counted once. The top ten clonotypes cover roughly 0.4% of the sample.

As to this clone: Which antigen it targets is not known. Base qualities are not provided; no much larger clone lies one nucleotide away.

The sequenced sample was naive CD4+ T cells sorted from blood. In the paper's terms, the cell subset or site label means: CD45RA+ positively selected. The receptor's source is a young man in good health. This chain is built from TRBV6-5 and TRBJ2-3; TRBD1 could be the D gene, as 6 bases match. The CDR3 loop reads CASSSRDTSRDTQYF. The DNA sequence is TGTGCCAGCAGTAGCCGGGACACCTCCCGAGATACGCAGTATTTT.